The clone carrying this T cell receptor (beta chain) has ten or more counts. Its specificity is unknown. CDR1 is DFQATT and CDR2 is SNEGSKA in the germline V gene (reference sequence). The J segment lost 6 bases and the V segment lost 6 bases, leaving 7 bases of the junction unmatched. The CDR3 runs to 13 residues. These data are taken from a study of neurological immune-mediated disorders. TCRdb re-called the 5' RACE reads with MiXCR, one entry per CDR3 protein. Of 100,000 to 150,000 distinct CDR3 sequences listed, about 3.4% are singletons. Overall study findings and caveats: Phylogenetic grouping assigned the repertoires of 18 of 34 multiple sclerosis patients to a single related-CDR3 cluster, which may represent a signature.

The source material was PBMCs. The chain combines TRBV20-1 with TRBJ1-4; 7 bases match TRBD1. The receptor comes from a woman aged 25 to 39 with multiple sclerosis. In nucleotides, the CDR3 is TGCAGTGCCAGCGCCGGGACAGATGAAAAACTGTTTTTT. As protein: CSASAGTDEKLFF.